The 9 T cell receptor beta chains reported below all come from one sample, sequenced in a study of response to subunit inactivated influenza vaccine. TCRdb passed the RT-PCR reads through MiXCR, listing each CDR3 protein once. The table shows 450,000 to 600,000 distinct CDR3 sequences, with 16% occurring only once. Source: CD4+ T cells sorted from PBMCs, taken less than 30 months after vaccination. The receptor source for this set is a man between 50 and 70 years old who received an inactivated influenza vaccine.

This clonotype was counted a few times. The rearrangement links TRBV28 to TRBJ2-6; TRBD2 aligns across 8 bases. Germline V lookup: CDR1 MDHEN, CDR2 SYDVKM. V shed 6 bases, J shed 0 bases, and the junction held 7 bases outside the gene matches. The CDR3 loop spans 17 amino acids. CDR3 bases: TGTGCCAGCAGACGGGGGGGGACCTTCTCTGGGGCCAACGTCCTGACTTTC. Protein sequence: CASRRGGTFSGANVLTF.

The V and J genes are TRBV7-2 and TRBJ2-7, with D possibly being TRBD1 (5 bases). The V end was cut by 5 bases, the J end by 6 bases, with 20 bases between. The CDR3 spans 15 residues. The germline CDR1 and CDR2 sequences are SGHTA and FQGNSA. The chain's CDR3 is CASSDRGPTGSEQYF. In DNA, the CDR3 is TGTGCCAGCAGCGATAGGGGCCCCACCGGCTCCGAGCAGTACTTC.

The rearrangement uses TRBV15 and TRBJ2-7; D perhaps matches TRBD1 (6 bases). In germline, CDR1 is LNHNV, CDR2 YYDKDF (reference sequence). The CDR3 extends over 15 amino acids. V was clipped by 1 base and J by 2 bases, with 12 bases between them. In nucleotides, the CDR3 is TGTGCCACCAGCAGAGGGACAGACCTGCCCTACGAGCAGTACTTC. It specifies CATSRGTDLPYEQYF.

This chain joins TRBV10-3 and TRBJ2-7, with unresolved D. Germline V CDR1 and CDR2: ENHRY, SYGVKD. This CDR3 is 12 amino acids long. Between the trimmed V and J ends, which lost 2 bases and 3 bases, there was a span of 5 bases. The CDR3, as DNA: TGTGCCATCAGTGAGATTGACTACGAGCAGTACTTC. As protein: CAISEIDYEQYF.

This clonotype appeared many times. This chain links TRBV5-1 with TRBJ1-1; no definite D call. The CDR3 has 14 residues. V lost 4 bases to trimming and J lost 1 base, with 11 bases between them. Per germline, CDR1 SGHRS and CDR2 YFSETQ. CDR3 sequence: CASSPTGRNTEAFF. CDR3 nucleotides: TGCGCCAGCAGCCCCACCGGGAGGAACACTGAAGCTTTCTTT.

This chain links TRBV12-3 or TRBV12-4 with TRBJ1-1; 9 bases line up with TRBD1. This CDR3 spans 15 amino acids. Trimming cost V 6 bases and J 1 base; bases outside gene matches: 6. CDR3 in amino acids: CASRLQGAENTEAFF. The CDR3 bases are TGTGCCAGCAGATTACAGGGGGCGGAGAACACTGAAGCTTTCTTT.

At least ten counts were recorded for this clonotype. The J gene is TRBJ2-7, the V gene TRBV10-3; D might be TRBD1 or TRBD2, each matching 5 bases. V lost 4 bases and J lost 6, with 25 bases in between. CDR1 is ENHRY, CDR2 SYGVKD, per germline. The CDR3 extends over 17 amino acids. The CDR3 reads CAISADFSVRVRTEQYF. CDR3 nucleotide sequence: TGTGCCATCAGTGCTGATTTTAGCGTCAGGGTGAGAACCGAGCAGTACTTC.

The chain employs TRBV6-1 and TRBJ2-1; D perhaps matches TRBD1 (5 bases). The CDR3 runs 15 residues. Germline V CDR1 and CDR2: MNHNS, SASEGT. Trimming left V 7 bases short and J 6 bases short, with 19 bases between. The CDR3 loop reads CASMDKARTINEQFF. The CDR3 bases are TGTGCCAGCATGGACAAAGCAAGGACGATCAATGAGCAGTTCTTC.

Only a few counts were recorded for this clonotype. This chain uses TRBV20-1 with TRBJ2-7; TRBD1 is a possible D gene (6 bases). With 0 bases removed from V and 4 bases from J, the gap between germline ends came to 22 bases. The length of the CDR3 is 17 residues. Germline V gives CDR1 DFQATT, CDR2 SNEGSKA (reference sequence). The CDR3 reads CSARDYLGGSSGYEQYF. CDR3 nucleotides: TGCAGTGCTAGAGATTACTTAGGGGGATCTTCGGGTTACGAGCAGTACTTC.